Described below is a single T cell receptor beta chain sequence and its context. The sample comes from a study of blood T cell repertoires in COVID-19. From germline, CDR1 is SGHNT and CDR2 YENEEA. Trimming removed 0 bases at V and 3 bases at J, with 14 bases between. This CDR3 has 16 amino acids. Original processing notes: Amplified reference gene primers provided the basis for estimating nucleated cell counts. Repertoires were generated with immunoSEQ multiplex PCR, while TCRdb's copy carries only in-frame clones and drops some. V and J calls and clone size are those listed in that table; D and trimming were worked out from the DNA. The sample has hundreds of thousands of clones, almost 90% seen once. The study drew participants aged about 18 to 89 years from around 24 US areas.

The TCR originated in a woman in her late teens or twenties with acute COVID-19. The V gene is TRBV11-3, the J gene TRBJ1-1, with D possibly TRBD1 on 6 matching bases. Material for sequencing was PBMCs or T cells enriched from blood (not recorded which). In DNA form, the CDR3 reads TGTGCCAGCAGCTTAGATCAGGGGCGGGGGCACACTGAAGCTTTCTTT. As protein: CASSLDQGRGHTEAFF.